This passage covers 14 T cell receptor beta chains from one sample sequenced in a study of blood T cell repertoires in COVID-19. The table came from immunoSEQ multiplex PCR; TCRdb's copy has only in-frame clones and leaves some out. The table lists some 250,000 clones, roughly four fifths of them singletons. The specimen was peripheral blood. The receptors originated from a woman aged 60-70 years with active or convalescent COVID-19.

In DNA form, the CDR3 reads TGCGCCAGCAGTGCCGAGGCAGCAAATTTCTATGGCTACACCTTC. Protein product: CASSAEAANFYGYTF. The genes are TRBV10-2 and TRBJ1-2, with D unresolved. From germline, CDR1 is WSHSY and CDR2 SAAADI. This CDR3 comprises 15 residues. V was cut by 4 bases and J by 4 bases, with 16 bases left in between.

The chain couples TRBV9 to TRBJ2-7; 10 bases map to TRBD1. V shed 4 bases and J 1 base; nucleotides not matched to a gene: 5. CDR1 is SGDLS, CDR2 YYNGEE, per germline. This CDR3 has 15 residues. The CDR3 sequence: CASSQDRGPSYEQYF. CDR3 DNA: TGTGCCAGCAGCCAAGACAGGGGGCCTTCCTACGAGCAGTACTTC.

V usage is TRBV7-2 and J usage is TRBJ1-2; TRBD1 might be the D (6 bases). This CDR3 has 15 residues. The ends were cut back, 3 bases at V and 3 bases at J, with 14 bases in the middle. Germline CDR1 is SGHTA and CDR2 is FQGNSA. Written as DNA, the CDR3 is TGTGCCAGCAGCTTCCGCCCAGGGGCGGACTATGGCTACACCTTC. Amino acids: CASSFRPGADYGYTF.

V usage is TRBV18 and J usage is TRBJ2-4; D perhaps matches TRBD1 (6 bases). In germline, CDR1 is KGHSH, CDR2 LQKENI. The CDR3 has 16 residues. Trimming took off 3 bases at V and 4 bases at J, with 16 bases between the two ends. DNA for the CDR3: TGTGCCAGCTCACCTTTTGACAGGAGGTTAAAAAACATTCAGTACTTC. This codes for CASSPFDRRLKNIQYF.

The chain has TRBV5-6 and TRBJ1-5, with 8 bases lining up with TRBD1. This CDR3 is built from 15 residues. Germline V gene data show CDR1 as SGHDT and CDR2 as YYEEEE. Germline trimming cut 3 bases from V and 3 bases from J; bases unmatched to any gene: 5. CDR3 nucleotide sequence: TGTGCCAGCAGCTACCTACAGGGGGACAATCAGCCCCAGCATTTT. The encoded protein is CASSYLQGDNQPQHF.

This clone was counted once. The chain joins TRBV12-3 or TRBV12-4 to TRBJ1-2, with TRBD1 matching 9 bases. This CDR3 has 13 amino acids. V shed 6 bases and J 7 bases; nucleotides not matched to a gene: 6. The CDR3 region has the DNA TGTGCCAGCAGCGTGACAGGGGGATCTGGCTACACCTTC. This gives the protein CASSVTGGSGYTF.

This rearrangement joins TRBV27 to TRBJ1-1; D possibly corresponds to TRBD1 (5 bases). The CDR3 runs to 14 residues. Trimming shortened V by 3 bases and J by 4 bases, and 12 bases separated the two germline ends. Germline values: CDR1 MNHEY, CDR2 SMNVEV (reference sequence). CDR3 residues: CASSFRGTGTEAFF. CDR3 DNA sequence: TGTGCCAGCAGTTTCCGCGGGACTGGCACTGAAGCTTTCTTT.

The rearrangement uses TRBV7-6 and TRBJ1-2; D gene unclear. Germline CDR1 SGHVS, CDR2 FNYEAQ. The CDR3 spans 13 residues. Trimming pared 1 base from V and 4 bases from J, leaving 7 bases between. The CDR3 DNA follows: TGTGCCAGCAGCTTAGGACTCGCCTATGGCTACACCTTC. Protein sequence: CASSLGLAYGYTF.

This chain connects TRBV7-9 to TRBJ2-7; D is possibly TRBD1 (6 bases). Germline V CDR1 and CDR2: SEHNR, FQNEAQ (reference sequence). Between the trimmed V and J ends, which lost 7 bases and 5 bases, there was a span of 18 bases. The CDR3 is 14 residues long. This chain's CDR3 is CASTLTGGWDEQYF. CDR3 nucleotides: TGTGCCAGCACCCTGACTGGGGGCTGGGACGAGCAGTACTTC.

The V call is TRBV7-9, the J call TRBJ1-2, with D tentatively TRBD1 (5 bases). In germline, CDR1 is SEHNR, CDR2 FQNEAQ (reference sequence). The CDR3 totals 14 residues. Trimming took 1 base from V and 4 from J, leaving 10 bases between them. The CDR3 region has the DNA TGTGCCAGCAGCTTAGAGCGGGGGACCTATGGCTACACCTTC. Protein: CASSLERGTYGYTF.

J is TRBJ1-2 and V is TRBV19; the match to TRBD1 covers 8 bases. Germline V gives CDR1 LNHDA, CDR2 SQIVND (reference sequence). J was trimmed by 0 bases and V by 5 bases; bases with no gene match: 5. The length of the CDR3 is 15 residues. The CDR3 protein is CASSLQGASNYGYTF. CDR3 bases: TGTGCCAGTAGTCTGCAGGGGGCCTCTAACTATGGCTACACCTTC. The whole variable domain, filled in from reference TRBV19 and TRBJ1-2, reads DGGITQSPKYLFRKEGQNVTLSCEQNLNHDAMYWYRQDPGQGLRLIYYSQIVNDFQKGDIAEGYSVSREKKESFPLTVTSAQKNPTAFYLCASSLQGASNYGYTFGSGTRLTVV.

V and J are TRBV10-3 and TRBJ1-2, with 9 bases aligning to TRBD1. The V segment lost 2 bases and the J segment 6 bases; nucleotides outside the gene matches: 7. CDR3 length: 15 residues. Germline-derived CDR1 and CDR2 are ENHRY and SYGVKD. The CDR3: CAISEGTNRGHGYTF. CDR3 bases: TGTGCCATCAGTGAGGGGACTAACAGGGGGCATGGCTACACCTTC.

The V call is TRBV18, the J call TRBJ1-1, with D possibly being TRBD1 (6 bases). The CDR3 runs 14 residues. V shed 3 bases and J shed 1 base, with 9 bases lying between them. Germline CDR1 reads KGHSH; CDR2 reads LQKENI. CDR3 region: CASSPQGQNTEAFF. The CDR3 DNA reads TGTGCCAGCTCACCCCAGGGACAGAACACTGAAGCTTTCTTT. Filled out from reference TRBV18 and TRBJ1-1, the complete variable domain reads NAGVMQNPRHLVRRRGQEARLRCSPMKGHSHVYWYRQLPEEGLKFMVYLQKENIIDESGMPKERFSAEFPKEGPSILRIQQVVRGDSAAYFCASSPQGQNTEAFFGQGTRLTVV.

This chain joins TRBV5-1 and TRBJ1-4, with 7 bases fitting TRBD1. The CDR3 is 15 amino acids. The germline V gene has CDR1 SGHRS and CDR2 YFSETQ. V was clipped by 3 bases and J by 8 bases; unmatched bases: 10. The CDR3 here is CASSSGTARGEKLFF. The CDR3 DNA reads as TGCGCCAGCAGCTCGGGGACAGCTCGCGGGGAAAAACTGTTTTTT.